This paragraph reports one TCR beta chain. Its specificity is not known. This record belongs to a study of post-analysis software for immune sequencing data. Study conclusions and caveats: Roughly five TRBV segments appeared more often in patients than in controls, and TRBV5-6, TRBV5-1 and TRBV20-1 were among these.

Built from TCR beta cDNA, the libraries had unique molecular identifiers in them. TCRdb re-analysed the PCR reads in MiXCR, keeping a single row per CDR3 protein. The sample has hundreds of thousands of distinct CDR3 sequences; less than 35% are singletons. The CDR3 runs 13 residues. Between the trimmed V and J ends, which lost 7 bases and 10 bases, there was a span of 22 bases. The germline V gene encodes CDR1 SQVTM and CDR2 ANQGSEA. The sequencing input was blood. The J gene is TRBJ1-1, the V gene TRBV29-1, with D possibly matching TRBD1 (5 bases). The clonotype originates from a girl between 10 and 17 years old with multiple sclerosis. The CDR3 sequence: CSGYRDPLGGAFF. DNA of the CDR3: TGCAGCGGGTACCGGGACCCCCTCGGGGGAGCTTTCTTT. The full variable domain, in which reference TRBV29-1 and TRBJ1-1 provide the parts outside the CDR3, is SAVISQKPSRDICQRGTSLTIQCQVDSQVTMMFWYRQQPGQSLTLIATANQGSEATYESGFVIDKFPISRPNLTFSTLTVSNMSPEDSSIYLCSGYRDPLGGAFFGQGTRLTVV.